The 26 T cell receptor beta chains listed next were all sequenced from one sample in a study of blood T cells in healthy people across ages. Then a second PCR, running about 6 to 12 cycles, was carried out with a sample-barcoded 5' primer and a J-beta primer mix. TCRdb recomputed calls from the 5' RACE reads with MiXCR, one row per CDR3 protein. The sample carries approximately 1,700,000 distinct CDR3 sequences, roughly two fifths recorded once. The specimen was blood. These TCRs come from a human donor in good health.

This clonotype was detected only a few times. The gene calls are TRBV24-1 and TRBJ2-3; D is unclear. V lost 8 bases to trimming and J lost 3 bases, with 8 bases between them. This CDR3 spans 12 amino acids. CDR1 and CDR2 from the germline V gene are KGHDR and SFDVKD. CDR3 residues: CATNWPTDTQYF. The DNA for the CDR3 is TGTGCCACCAATTGGCCAACAGATACGCAGTATTTT.

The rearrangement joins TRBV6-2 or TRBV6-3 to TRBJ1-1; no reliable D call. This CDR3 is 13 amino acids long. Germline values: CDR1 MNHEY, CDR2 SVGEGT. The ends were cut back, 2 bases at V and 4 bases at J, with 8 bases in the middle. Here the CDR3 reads CASSYPTGTEAFF. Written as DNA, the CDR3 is TGTGCCAGCAGTTACCCCACGGGCACTGAAGCTTTCTTT.

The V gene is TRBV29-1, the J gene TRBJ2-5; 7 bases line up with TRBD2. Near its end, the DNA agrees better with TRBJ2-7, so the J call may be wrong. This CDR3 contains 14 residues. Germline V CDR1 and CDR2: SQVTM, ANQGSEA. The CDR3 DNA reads TGCAGCGCTGTAAAGTCAGCGGGGCTGTACGAGCAGTACTTC. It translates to CSAVKSAGLYEQYF.

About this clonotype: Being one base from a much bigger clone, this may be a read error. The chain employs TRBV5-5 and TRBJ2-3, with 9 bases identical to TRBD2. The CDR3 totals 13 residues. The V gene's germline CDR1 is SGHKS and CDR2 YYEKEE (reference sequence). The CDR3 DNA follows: TGTACCAGCAGCTTTAGCGGGGGAGATACGCAGTATTTT. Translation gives CTSSFSGGDTQYF.

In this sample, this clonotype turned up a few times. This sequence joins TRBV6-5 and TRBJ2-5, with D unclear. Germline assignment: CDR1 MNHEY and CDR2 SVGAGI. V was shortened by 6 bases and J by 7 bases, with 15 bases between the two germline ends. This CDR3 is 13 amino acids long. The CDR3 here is CASRRLGRWTQYF. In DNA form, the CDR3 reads TGTGCCAGCAGGCGCCTGGGCCGCTGGACCCAGTACTTC.

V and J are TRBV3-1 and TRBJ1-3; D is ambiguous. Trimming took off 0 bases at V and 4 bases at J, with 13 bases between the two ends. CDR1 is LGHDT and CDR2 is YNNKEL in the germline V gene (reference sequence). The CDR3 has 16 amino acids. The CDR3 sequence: CASSQDHGDNGNTIYF. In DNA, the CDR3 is TGTGCCAGCAGCCAAGATCATGGGGATAACGGAAACACCATATATTTT.

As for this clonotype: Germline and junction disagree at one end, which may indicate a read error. CDR3 sequence reads: CASSLKYASSQPQHF. The CDR3 DNA reads as TGTGCCAGCAGTCTCAAGTACGCGAGCAGTCAGCCCCAGCATTTT. This sequence joins TRBV28 and TRBJ1-5; D remains unclear. From germline, CDR1 is MDHEN and CDR2 SYDVKM. The CDR3 consists of 15 residues.

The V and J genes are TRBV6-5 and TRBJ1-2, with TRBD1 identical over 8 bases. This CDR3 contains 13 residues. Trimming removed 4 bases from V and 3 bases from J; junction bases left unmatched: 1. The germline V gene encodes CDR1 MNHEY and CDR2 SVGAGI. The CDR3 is CASSSGGHYGYTF. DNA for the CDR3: TGTGCCAGCAGTTCAGGGGGCCACTATGGCTACACCTTC.

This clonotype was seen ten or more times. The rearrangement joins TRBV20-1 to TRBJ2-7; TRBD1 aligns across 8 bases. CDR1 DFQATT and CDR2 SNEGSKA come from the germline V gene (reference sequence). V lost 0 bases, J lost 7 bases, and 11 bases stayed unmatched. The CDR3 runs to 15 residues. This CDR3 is CSARDGQGRSREQYF. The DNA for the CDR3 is TGCAGTGCTAGAGACGGACAGGGTCGGTCGCGGGAGCAGTACTTC.

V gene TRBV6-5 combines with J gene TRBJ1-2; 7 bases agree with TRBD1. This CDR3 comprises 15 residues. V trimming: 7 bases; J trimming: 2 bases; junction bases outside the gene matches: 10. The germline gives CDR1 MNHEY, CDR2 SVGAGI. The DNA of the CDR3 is TGTGCCAGCATCCCGAGACAGGGAACGAACTATGGCTACACCTTC. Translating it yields CASIPRQGTNYGYTF.

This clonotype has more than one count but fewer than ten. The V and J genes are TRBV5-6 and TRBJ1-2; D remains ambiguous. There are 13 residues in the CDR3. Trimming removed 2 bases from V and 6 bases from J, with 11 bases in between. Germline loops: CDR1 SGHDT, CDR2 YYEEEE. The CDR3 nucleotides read TGTGCCAGCAGCTTACTATCGACTCATGGCTACACCTTC. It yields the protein CASSLLSTHGYTF.

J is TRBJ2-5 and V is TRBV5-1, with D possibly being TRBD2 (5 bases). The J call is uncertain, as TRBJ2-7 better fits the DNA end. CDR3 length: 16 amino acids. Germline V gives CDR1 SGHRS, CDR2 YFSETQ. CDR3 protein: CASSLSKRTDDGEQYF. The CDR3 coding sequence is TGCGCCAGCAGCCTCTCTAAGCGGACGGATGACGGCGAGCAGTACTTC.

This CDR3 reads CASSVAAHGADTQYF. The CDR3 DNA follows: TGTGCCAGCAGCGTAGCAGCCCACGGGGCAGATACGCAGTATTTT. This sequence joins TRBV9 and TRBJ2-3, with a weak D call TRBD2 (5 bases). The CDR3 runs to 15 residues. The germline V gene encodes CDR1 SGDLS and CDR2 YYNGEE. Trimming cost V 0 bases and J 4 bases, with 12 bases left between them.

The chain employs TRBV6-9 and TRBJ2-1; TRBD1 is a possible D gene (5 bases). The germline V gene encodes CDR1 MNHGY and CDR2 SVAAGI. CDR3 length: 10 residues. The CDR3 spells CQGVIGEQFF. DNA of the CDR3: TGTCAGGGCGTTATTGGTGAGCAGTTCTTC.

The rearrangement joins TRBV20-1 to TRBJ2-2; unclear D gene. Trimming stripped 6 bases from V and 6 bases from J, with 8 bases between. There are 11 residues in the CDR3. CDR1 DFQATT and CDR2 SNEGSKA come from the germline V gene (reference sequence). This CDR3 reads CSAAVPGELFF. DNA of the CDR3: TGCAGTGCAGCAGTCCCCGGGGAGCTGTTTTTT.

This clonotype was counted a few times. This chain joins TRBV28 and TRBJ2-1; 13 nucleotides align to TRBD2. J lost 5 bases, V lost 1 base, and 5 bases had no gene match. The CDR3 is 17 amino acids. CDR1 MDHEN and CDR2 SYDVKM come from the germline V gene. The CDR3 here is CASSLSTSGGLNNEQFF. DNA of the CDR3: TGTGCCAGCAGTTTATCGACTAGCGGGGGGCTAAACAATGAGCAGTTCTTC.

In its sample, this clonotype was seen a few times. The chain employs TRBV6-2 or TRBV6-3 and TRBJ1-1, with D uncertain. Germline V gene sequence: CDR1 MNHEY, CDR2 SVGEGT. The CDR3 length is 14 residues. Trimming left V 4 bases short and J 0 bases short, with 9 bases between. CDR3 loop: CASSWTVMNTEAFF. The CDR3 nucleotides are TGTGCCAGCAGTTGGACGGTGATGAACACTGAAGCTTTCTTT.

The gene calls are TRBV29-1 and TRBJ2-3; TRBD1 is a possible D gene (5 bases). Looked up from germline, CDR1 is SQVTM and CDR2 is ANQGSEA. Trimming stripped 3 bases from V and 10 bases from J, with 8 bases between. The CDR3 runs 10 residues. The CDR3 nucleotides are TGCAGCGTTGACAGGGTGGCGCAGTATTTT. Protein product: CSVDRVAQYF.

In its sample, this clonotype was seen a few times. In DNA, the CDR3 is TGTGCCAGCAGCGGTGGGACTTCTACCCCCTACGAGCAGTACTTC. Amino acid sequence: CASSGGTSTPYEQYF. The V and J genes are TRBV6-5 and TRBJ2-7; maybe TRBD2 (6 bases). V dropped 6 bases and J dropped 2 bases, with 17 bases sitting between them. Germline lookup yields CDR1 MNHEY and CDR2 SVGAGI. CDR3 size: 15 residues.

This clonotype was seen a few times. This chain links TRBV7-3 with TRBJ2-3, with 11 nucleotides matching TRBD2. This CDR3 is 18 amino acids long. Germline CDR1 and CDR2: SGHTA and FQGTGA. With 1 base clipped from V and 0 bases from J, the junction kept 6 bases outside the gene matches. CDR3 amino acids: CASSLRASGGISTDTQYF. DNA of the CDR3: TGTGCCAGCAGCTTAAGGGCTAGCGGGGGGATTAGCACAGATACGCAGTATTTT.

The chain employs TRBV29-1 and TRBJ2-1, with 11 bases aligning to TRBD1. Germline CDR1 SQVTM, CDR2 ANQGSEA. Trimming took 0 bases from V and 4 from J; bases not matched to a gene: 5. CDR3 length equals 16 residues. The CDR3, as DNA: TGCAGCGTTGAAGATCGAGGACAGGGGGCGTACAATGAGCAGTTCTTC. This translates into CSVEDRGQGAYNEQFF.

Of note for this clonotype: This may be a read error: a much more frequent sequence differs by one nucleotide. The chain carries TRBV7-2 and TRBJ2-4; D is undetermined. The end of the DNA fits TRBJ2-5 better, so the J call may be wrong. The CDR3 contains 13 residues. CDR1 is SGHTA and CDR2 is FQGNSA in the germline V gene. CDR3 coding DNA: TGTGCCAACAGCTTAAGGGCGGAAGAGACCCAGTACTTC. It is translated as CANSLRAEETQYF.

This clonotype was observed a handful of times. CDR3 loop: CASSVEGTYSTDTQYF. As DNA, the CDR3 is TGTGCCAGCAGCGTAGAAGGCACGTATAGCACAGATACGCAGTATTTT. This chain connects TRBV9 to TRBJ2-3; no definite D call. V was clipped by 0 bases and J by 0 bases, with 11 bases between them. The CDR3 contains 16 residues. Germline V lookup: CDR1 SGDLS, CDR2 YYNGEE.

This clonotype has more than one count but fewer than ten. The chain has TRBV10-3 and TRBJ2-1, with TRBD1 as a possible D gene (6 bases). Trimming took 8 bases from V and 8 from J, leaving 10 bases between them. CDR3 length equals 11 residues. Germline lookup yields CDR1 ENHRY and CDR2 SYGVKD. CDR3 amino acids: CAIGRGDEQFF. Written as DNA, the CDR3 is TGTGCCATCGGCAGGGGCGATGAGCAGTTCTTC.

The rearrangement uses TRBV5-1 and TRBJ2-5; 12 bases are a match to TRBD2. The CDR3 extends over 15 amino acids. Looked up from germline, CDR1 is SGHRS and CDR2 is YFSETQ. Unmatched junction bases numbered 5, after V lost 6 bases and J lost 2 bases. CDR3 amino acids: CASTTSGGTQETQYF. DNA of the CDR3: TGCGCCAGCACCACTAGCGGGGGGACTCAAGAGACCCAGTACTTC.

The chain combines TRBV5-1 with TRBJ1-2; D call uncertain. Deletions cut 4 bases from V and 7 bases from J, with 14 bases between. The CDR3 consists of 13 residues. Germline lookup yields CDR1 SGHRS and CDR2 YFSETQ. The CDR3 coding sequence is TGCGCCAGCAGCCCCGCGGCATTGGGTGGCTACACCTTC. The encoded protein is CASSPAALGGYTF.